Below are 27 T cell receptor beta chains sequenced from a single sample in a study of glioma-infiltrating T cells after dendritic cell vaccination. Measured with immunoSEQ multiplex PCR; TCRdb has only the in-frame clones, and not every one. The data contain under 100,000 clones, 70% to 80% of them singletons. Source: blood, taken before dendritic cell vaccination. The receptors were sampled from a human donor with glioblastoma.

The chain joins TRBV10-3 to TRBJ1-1; D gene uncertain. In germline, CDR1 is ENHRY, CDR2 SYGVKD. This CDR3 comprises 14 residues. V was pared by 3 bases and J by 5 bases, with 13 bases between. CDR3 sequence (DNA): TGTGCCATCAGTGATTTGGCGGGAGATACTGAAGCTTTCTTT. Its translation: CAISDLAGDTEAFF.

This chain uses TRBV29-1 with TRBJ2-5; tentative D call: TRBD2 (6 bases). Germline lookup yields CDR1 SQVTM and CDR2 ANQGSEA. V dropped 2 bases and J dropped 2 bases, with 12 bases sitting between them. The CDR3 sequence is 14 residues long. The CDR3 DNA is TGCAGCGTTGAATGGGAGGCCACACAAGAGACCCAGTACTTC. Translating gives CSVEWEATQETQYF.

The rearrangement uses TRBV2 and TRBJ1-1, with 8 bases matching TRBD1. CDR1 and CDR2 (germline): SNHLY, FYNNEI. Trimming took 7 bases from V and 0 from J; bases not matched to a gene: 10. CDR3 length: 16 amino acids. The CDR3 DNA sequence: TGTGCCAGCAACCCCGAGACAGGGGTAATGAACACTGAAGCTTTCTTT. Its translation: CASNPETGVMNTEAFF.

The J gene is TRBJ2-1, the V gene TRBV28; D call uncertain. This CDR3 is 13 amino acids long. V dropped 6 bases and J dropped 0 bases, with 6 bases sitting between them. Germline V CDR1 and CDR2: MDHEN, SYDVKM. As DNA, the CDR3 is TGTGCCAGCAGACTAAGCTCCTACAATGAGCAGTTCTTC. Protein: CASRLSSYNEQFF.

For the CDR3, the DNA is TGTGCCAGCAGTCTTCCATGGGGACAGGGCTCTGGAAACACCATATATTTT. Its protein product is CASSLPWGQGSGNTIYF. This sequence joins TRBV28 and TRBJ1-3; 9 bases agree with TRBD1. The CDR3 sequence is 17 residues long. Germline V lookup: CDR1 MDHEN, CDR2 SYDVKM. V lost 5 bases, J lost 0 bases, and 8 bases stayed unmatched.

The chain has TRBV19 and TRBJ2-5; TRBD1 agrees at 8 bases. The CDR3 length is 14 residues. Germline CDR1 is LNHDA and CDR2 is SQIVND (reference sequence). V gave up 8 bases and J gave up 1 base; unmatched junction bases: 6. The CDR3 reads CASGATGAQETQYF. CDR3 DNA sequence: TGTGCCAGTGGAGCGACAGGGGCCCAAGAGACCCAGTACTTC.

This chain uses TRBV4-1 with TRBJ2-2; 10 positions agree with TRBD1. The CDR3 has 18 amino acids. Germline V gene sequence: CDR1 MGHRA, CDR2 YSYEKL. V lost 4 bases and J lost 5; bases outside the gene matches: 13. The CDR3 region has the DNA TGCGCCAGCAGCCTTCAAGCCGGGACAGGGGTTAGTACCGGGGAGCTGTTTTTT. The encoded protein is CASSLQAGTGVSTGELFF.

The chain uses TRBV20-1 and TRBJ2-3, with D hard to call. V lost 3 bases and J lost 5, with 6 bases in between. The CDR3 length is 11 residues. In germline, CDR1 is DFQATT, CDR2 SNEGSKA (reference sequence). CDR3 amino acids: CSASRLDTQYF. The CDR3, as DNA: TGCAGTGCTAGCCGACTAGATACGCAGTATTTT.

V and J are TRBV2 and TRBJ1-1; TRBD1 might be the D (6 bases). Germline CDR1 is SNHLY and CDR2 is FYNNEI. This CDR3 has 13 residues. V was shortened by 6 bases and J by 2 bases, with 10 bases between the two germline ends. The chain's CDR3 is CASRKTGNTEAFF. Here the CDR3 DNA reads TGTGCCAGCAGAAAGACAGGTAACACTGAAGCTTTCTTT.

The chain combines TRBV7-9 with TRBJ2-7, with TRBD1 matching over 11 bases. The length of the CDR3 is 15 residues. V shed 4 bases and J 3 bases; nucleotides not matched to a gene: 5. Germline CDR1 is SEHNR and CDR2 is FQNEAQ (reference sequence). CDR3 amino acids: CASSYRDRGIYEQYF. The CDR3 nucleotides read TGTGCCAGCAGCTACCGGGACAGGGGGATCTACGAGCAGTACTTC.

The rearrangement links TRBV27 to TRBJ2-2, with D tentatively TRBD1 (6 bases). V dropped 5 bases and J dropped 1 base, with 11 bases sitting between them. The germline gives CDR1 MNHEY, CDR2 SMNVEV (reference sequence). The CDR3 runs 15 residues. CDR3 region: CASSNRERNTGELFF. The CDR3 coding sequence is TGTGCCAGCAGTAACAGGGAGCGGAACACCGGGGAGCTGTTTTTT.

J is TRBJ1-2 and V is TRBV6-5, with a weak D call TRBD1 (6 bases). V was pared by 2 bases and J by 4 bases, with 14 bases between. From germline, CDR1 is MNHEY and CDR2 SVGAGI. This CDR3 spans 15 amino acids. CDR3 loop: CASSYRQAVPYGYTF. CDR3 nucleotides: TGTGCCAGCAGTTACCGACAGGCAGTTCCCTATGGCTACACCTTC.

The chain links TRBV7-3 to TRBJ2-3; no definite D call. Deletions cut 5 bases from V and 4 bases from J, with 13 bases between. Germline CDR1 and CDR2: SGHTA and FQGTGA. There are 14 residues in the CDR3. The CDR3 loop reads CASSPLAGADTQYF. The CDR3 nucleotides are TGTGCCAGCAGCCCATTAGCCGGAGCAGATACGCAGTATTTT.

In its sample, this clone was seen a few times. The J gene is TRBJ1-1, the V gene TRBV5-1; D unresolved. The CDR3 runs to 12 residues. CDR1 is SGHRS and CDR2 is YFSETQ in the germline V gene. The V and J ends lost 5 bases and 1 base respectively, with 6 bases between them. The CDR3 protein is CASSLQNTEAFF. CDR3 nucleotides: TGCGCCAGCAGTTTACAGAACACTGAAGCTTTCTTT.

J is TRBJ1-4 and V is TRBV11-3; D may be TRBD1 (6 bases). This CDR3 region has 16 residues. Germline V gene sequence: CDR1 SGHNT, CDR2 YENEEA. V was trimmed by 3 bases and J by 4 bases, leaving 15 bases between them. CDR3 region: CASSLVRVGGNEKLFF. The CDR3 DNA sequence: TGTGCCAGCAGCTTGGTCCGGGTAGGGGGTAATGAAAAACTGTTTTTT. Full variable domain (remainder filled in from reference TRBV11-3 and TRBJ1-4): EAGVVQSPRYKIIEKKQPVAFWCNPISGHNTLYWYLQNLGQGPELLIRYENEEAVDDSQLPKDRFSAERLKGVDSTLKIQPAELGDSAVYLCASSLVRVGGNEKLFFGSGTQLSVL.

This rearrangement joins TRBV9 to TRBJ1-3; D remains ambiguous. V dropped 3 bases and J dropped 0 bases, with 10 bases sitting between them. CDR1 and CDR2 (germline): SGDLS, YYNGEE. The CDR3 sequence is 15 residues long. The CDR3 DNA reads TGTGCCAGCAGCGGGGCCCCACGCTCTGGAAACACCATATATTTT. It yields the protein CASSGAPRSGNTIYF.

In its sample, this clone was seen a few times. CDR3 residues: CAWTTGRGYTF. The CDR3 DNA follows: TGTGCCTGGACGACAGGGCGAGGCTACACCTTC. The gene calls are TRBV30 and TRBJ1-2, with TRBD1 matching over 7 bases. The CDR3 runs to 11 residues. CDR1 is GTSNPN and CDR2 is SVGIG in the germline V gene (reference sequence). V lost 4 bases, J lost 8 bases, and 4 bases stayed unmatched.

Notes on this clone: At one boundary the junction diverges from the germline segment, which might be a read error. V gene TRBV6-1 combines with J gene TRBJ1-2; tentatively, D is TRBD1 (5 bases). Germline V gene sequence: CDR1 MNHNS, CDR2 SASEGT. The CDR3 covers 18 residues. CDR3 residues: CASSEVPVTQALYGGGSF. CDR3 DNA: TGTGCCAGCAGTGAAGTGCCCGTCACACAGGCCCTCTATGGAGGAGGGTCCTTC.

The genes are TRBV19 and TRBJ1-5; 12 nucleotides agree with TRBD1. Germline CDR1 LNHDA, CDR2 SQIVND (reference sequence). V trimming: 10 bases; J trimming: 5 bases; junction bases outside the gene matches: 6. The CDR3 is 14 residues long. CDR3 DNA: TGTGCCACCACCGGGACAGGGGGCCATCAGCCCCAGCATTTT. The encoded protein is CATTGTGGHQPQHF.

This clone was observed a few times. The J gene is TRBJ2-1, the V gene TRBV6-1; 7 positions agree with TRBD1. V gave up 4 bases and J gave up 2 bases; unmatched junction bases: 2. The CDR3 has 14 residues. Germline loops: CDR1 MNHNS, CDR2 SASEGT. CDR3 nucleotide sequence: TGTGCCAGCAGTGCCGGGACAGCCTACAATGAGCAGTTCTTC. Its translation: CASSAGTAYNEQFF.

This clone appeared a few times. The V and J genes are TRBV6-5 and TRBJ1-6; TRBD1 matches 9 bases. The CDR3 is 16 amino acids. Trimming removed 0 bases from V and 10 bases from J; junction bases left unmatched: 7. Looked up from germline, CDR1 is MNHEY and CDR2 is SVGAGI. The CDR3 region has the DNA TGTGCCAGCAGTTACTCGGACAGGGGCCGTGGGTCACCCCTCCACTTT. It is translated as CASSYSDRGRGSPLHF.

J is TRBJ1-2 and V is TRBV7-3; D might be TRBD1 (6 bases). The CDR3 loop spans 15 amino acids. Trimming took 5 bases from V and 3 from J, leaving 16 bases between them. Germline CDR1 SGHTA, CDR2 FQGTGA. This chain's CDR3 is CASSPGGGGDYGYTF. Written as DNA, the CDR3 is TGTGCCAGCAGCCCGGGGGGGGGCGGAGACTATGGCTACACCTTC. Full variable domain (outside the CDR3, taken from reference TRBV7-3 and TRBJ1-2): GAGVSQTPSNKVTEKGKYVELRCDPISGHTALYWYRQSLGQGPEFLIYFQGTGAADDSGLPNDRFFAVRPEGSVSTLKIQRTERGDSAVYLCASSPGGGGDYGYTFGSGTRLTVV.

This rearrangement joins TRBV10-3 to TRBJ1-2; TRBD1 matches at 7 bases. The V segment lost 4 bases and the J segment 8 bases; nucleotides outside the gene matches: 10. The length of the CDR3 is 14 residues. Germline V gene sequence: CDR1 ENHRY, CDR2 SYGVKD. The chain's CDR3 is CAISADDRDAGYTF. The CDR3 DNA follows: TGTGCCATCAGTGCCGATGACAGGGACGCCGGCTACACCTTC.

V gene TRBV27 combines with J gene TRBJ2-1; TRBD1 agrees at 7 bases. J gave up 9 bases and V 6 bases, and 8 bases lay outside the gene matches. The CDR3 is made up of 13 amino acids. Germline CDR1 MNHEY, CDR2 SMNVEV (reference sequence). In nucleotides, the CDR3 is TGTGCCAGCAGGATACAGGGGCAAGCTGAGCAGTTCTTC. Protein: CASRIQGQAEQFF.

As regards this clone: Other DNA sequences of this sample code for an identical CDR3. The chain is built from TRBV5-1 and TRBJ2-1, with D unclear. The CDR3 is made up of 12 amino acids. CDR1 and CDR2 from the germline V gene are SGHRS and YFSETQ. V was cut by 1 base and J by 6 bases, with 5 bases left in between. In nucleotides, the CDR3 is TGCGCCAGCAGCTTGCCGAGCAATGAGCAGTTCTTC. As protein: CASSLPSNEQFF. Together with reference TRBV5-1 and TRBJ2-1, the CDR3 gives the full variable domain: KAGVTQTPRYLIKTRGQQVTLSCSPISGHRSVSWYQQTPGQGLQFLFEYFSETQRNKGNFPGRFSGRQFSNSRSEMNVSTLELGDSALYLCASSLPSNEQFFGPGTRLTVL.

The chain employs TRBV7-6 and TRBJ2-7; D may be TRBD2 (5 bases). The V gene's germline CDR1 is SGHVS and CDR2 FNYEAQ. V dropped 5 bases and J dropped 3 bases, with 20 bases sitting between them. The CDR3 consists of 16 residues. The CDR3: CASSTSRGLGFYEQYF. The CDR3 DNA reads as TGTGCCAGCAGCACCTCCCGCGGGCTAGGATTCTACGAGCAGTACTTC.

The chain recombines TRBV18 with TRBJ2-2; tentative D call: TRBD1 (6 bases). Germline lookup yields CDR1 KGHSH and CDR2 LQKENI. This CDR3 comprises 17 residues. V lost 3 bases and J 2 bases, leaving 16 bases between the germline ends. The DNA for the CDR3 is TGTGCCAGCTCACCCGTAAAGGGGGTACTAAACACCGGGGAGCTGTTTTTT. Translating it yields CASSPVKGVLNTGELFF.